Listed below are T cell receptor beta chains from one sample, sequenced in a study of identical twins. Via MiXCR, TCRdb re-called the 5' RACE reads, giving one row per CDR3 protein. The sample carries roughly 1,500,000 distinct CDR3 sequences, about 32% recorded once. Sequencing input: cord blood. The origin of the receptors is a newborn girl in good health. Each CDR3 is given with its conserved first and last residue. Each record gives: V gene, clone size, J gene, D gene, CDR3 protein, CDR3 DNA. A D gene is named only where the DNA matches it firmly. Only part of the rows carry a size: once, few, many, or a class if the clone is expanded.

V: TRBV27
size: many
J: TRBJ1-1
D: -
CDR3: CASSLRALNTEAFF
DNA: TGTGCCAGCAGTTTGAGGGCGCTGAACACTGAAGCTTTCTTT

V: TRBV4-1
size: -
J: TRBJ1-1
D: -
CDR3: CASRRRDTHGNTEAFF
DNA: TGCGCCAGCAGACGCCGGGACACACACGGGAACACTGAAGCTTTCTTT

V: TRBV3-1
size: few
J: TRBJ1-2
D: TRBD1
CDR3: CASSQEDRGNYGYTF
DNA: TGTGCCAGCAGCCAAGAGGACAGGGGGAACTATGGCTACACCTTC

V: TRBV4-2
size: -
J: TRBJ2-3
D: TRBD2
CDR3: CASSQTGTSGTDTQYF
DNA: TGTGCCAGCAGCCAGACCGGGACTAGCGGCACAGATACGCAGTATTTT

V: TRBV10-3
size: -
J: TRBJ1-1
D: TRBD1
CDR3: CAISRPDRGQRMNTEAFF
DNA: TGTGCCATCAGCCGGCCCGACAGGGGACAGAGGATGAACACTGAAGCTTTCTTT

V: TRBV12-3/TRBV12-4
size: few
J: TRBJ1-6
D: -
CDR3: CASSLGVGRGHSPLHF
DNA: TGTGCCAGCAGTTTGGGGGTAGGCAGGGGCCATTCACCCCTCCACTTT

V: TRBV10-3
size: -
J: TRBJ2-2
D: -
CDR3: CAISVTGNGELFF
DNA: TGTGCCATCAGTGTTACAGGGAACGGGGAGCTGTTTTTT

V: TRBV6-5
size: many
J: TRBJ2-1
D: -
CDR3: CASSWTDYNEQFF
DNA: TGTGCCAGCAGTTGGACGGACTACAATGAGCAGTTCTTC

V: TRBV25-1
size: few
J: TRBJ2-2
D: -
CDR3: CASSDSRTPNTGELFF
DNA: TGTGCCAGCAGTGATTCACGGACTCCAAACACCGGGGAGCTGTTTTTT

V: TRBV20-1
size: -
J: TRBJ2-4
D: -
CDR3: CSARDQNRLAKNIQYF
DNA: TGCAGTGCTAGAGATCAAAATCGACTAGCCAAAAACATTCAGTACTTC

V: TRBV6-1
size: few
J: TRBJ1-4
D: TRBD1
CDR3: CASSERQGGNEKLFF
DNA: TGTGCCAGCAGTGAACGACAGGGGGGGAATGAAAAACTGTTTTTT

V: TRBV20-1
size: few
J: TRBJ2-1
D: TRBD1
CDR3: CSAKTTGGLNEQFF
DNA: TGCAGTGCTAAGACTACAGGGGGTCTCAATGAGCAGTTCTTC

V: TRBV5-1
size: few
J: TRBJ2-3
D: TRBD1
CDR3: CASSLGTGISTDTQYF
DNA: TGCGCCAGCAGCTTGGGGACAGGAATTAGCACAGATACGCAGTATTTT

V: TRBV7-2
size: -
J: TRBJ1-4
D: TRBD1
CDR3: CASSPQGAVNEKLFF
DNA: TGTGCCAGCAGCCCACAGGGGGCCGTTAATGAAAAACTGTTTTTT

V: TRBV29-1
size: -
J: TRBJ2-2
D: -
CDR3: CSVEVWAGELFF
DNA: TGCAGCGTTGAAGTGTGGGCCGGGGAGCTGTTTTTT

V: TRBV7-2
size: -
J: TRBJ2-3
D: TRBD2
CDR3: CASSSYPGPRLASTDTQYF
DNA: TGTGCCAGCAGCTCTTACCCCGGTCCCCGACTAGCGAGCACAGATACGCAGTATTTT

V: TRBV5-1
size: -
J: TRBJ2-1
D: -
CDR3: CASSLGGPNPYNEQFF
DNA: TGCGCCAGCAGCTTGGGAGGACCCAACCCCTACAATGAGCAGTTCTTC

V: TRBV6-5
size: few
J: TRBJ1-1
D: -
CDR3: CASTIRGSTEAFF
DNA: TGTGCCAGCACCATTCGGGGATCCACTGAAGCTTTCTTT

V: TRBV1
size: few
J: TRBJ2-3
D: -
CDR3: CTSRRTSGRADTQYF
DNA: TGCACCAGCAGACGGACTAGCGGGAGGGCAGATACGCAGTATTTT

V: TRBV7-9
size: -
J: TRBJ2-5
D: TRBD2
CDR3: CASSLDPTVLAGQWETQYF
DNA: TGTGCCAGCAGCTTAGACCCCACCGTTCTAGCGGGGCAGTGGGAGACCCAGTACTTC

V: TRBV14
size: few
J: TRBJ2-5
D: -
CDR3: CASSHRIGPQETQYF
DNA: TGTGCCAGCAGCCATAGGATTGGGCCTCAAGAGACCCAGTACTTC

V: TRBV4-1
size: -
J: TRBJ1-2
D: -
CDR3: CASSLGQTNHGYTF
DNA: TGCGCCAGCAGCCTCGGACAGACCAACCATGGCTACACCTTC

V: TRBV27
size: -
J: TRBJ2-4
D: TRBD1
CDR3: CASSPDRVLAKNIQYF
DNA: TGTGCCAGCAGCCCCGACAGGGTTCTAGCCAAAAACATTCAGTACTTC

V: TRBV12-3/TRBV12-4
size: -
J: TRBJ2-3
D: TRBD1
CDR3: CASSSARTGGPDTQYF
DNA: TGTGCCAGCAGTAGCGCCCGGACAGGGGGTCCAGATACGCAGTATTTT

V: TRBV25-1
size: -
J: TRBJ2-3
D: -
CDR3: CASSGGVVRDTQYF
DNA: TGTGCCAGCAGTGGAGGCGTGGTAAGAGATACGCAGTATTTT

V: TRBV15
size: -
J: TRBJ2-7
D: TRBD1
CDR3: CATRAVLTGGYNEQYF
DNA: TGTGCCACCAGAGCGGTTTTGACAGGGGGTTACAATGAGCAGTACTTC

V: TRBV2
size: -
J: TRBJ2-3
D: TRBD1
CDR3: CASSPTRDRVGDTQYF
DNA: TGTGCCAGCAGCCCGACCCGGGACAGGGTAGGAGATACGCAGTATTTT

V: TRBV5-5
size: -
J: TRBJ1-5
D: -
CDR3: CASSLAAGRNQPQHF
DNA: TGTGCCAGCAGCTTGGCAGCAGGGCGGAATCAGCCCCAGCATTTT

V: TRBV3-1
size: -
J: TRBJ2-1
D: -
CDR3: CASSQDWKDNEQFF
DNA: TGTGCCAGCAGCCAAGATTGGAAGGACAATGAGCAGTTCTTC

V: TRBV12-3/TRBV12-4
size: -
J: TRBJ2-1
D: -
CDR3: CASSLVRGRGDEQFF
DNA: TGTGCCAGCAGTTTAGTACGGGGAAGAGGAGATGAGCAGTTCTTC

V: TRBV20-1
size: once
J: TRBJ1-2
D: -
CDR3: CSGHNYGYTF
DNA: TGCAGTGGACATAACTATGGCTACACCTTC

V: TRBV27
size: many
J: TRBJ2-1
D: -
CDR3: CASSLGEWNEQFF
DNA: TGTGCCAGCAGTTTAGGGGAGTGGAATGAGCAGTTCTTC

V: TRBV11-2
size: -
J: TRBJ2-3
D: -
CDR3: CASSLFSLGSTDTQYF
DNA: TGTGCCAGCAGCCTCTTTAGTTTGGGTAGCACAGATACGCAGTATTTT

V: TRBV7-6
size: -
J: TRBJ1-2
D: TRBD1
CDR3: CASSHTGQGGGYTF
DNA: TGTGCCAGCAGCCATACCGGACAGGGTGGTGGCTACACCTTC

V: TRBV13
size: few
J: TRBJ2-3
D: -
CDR3: CASSARPTDTQYF
DNA: TGTGCCAGCAGCGCACGACCCACAGATACGCAGTATTTT

V: TRBV20-1
size: -
J: TRBJ2-7
D: -
CDR3: CSADLVWGEQYF
DNA: TGCAGTGCAGACCTAGTTTGGGGAGAGCAGTACTTC

V: TRBV4-2
size: few
J: TRBJ2-7
D: -
CDR3: CASSQAVGQSVSYEQYF
DNA: TGTGCCAGCAGCCAAGCGGTGGGGCAGTCGGTCTCCTACGAGCAGTACTTC

V: TRBV20-1
size: -
J: TRBJ2-6
D: -
CDR3: CSARPWEWGANVLTF
DNA: TGCAGTGCTAGACCCTGGGAGTGGGGGGCCAACGTCCTGACTTTC

V: TRBV27
size: once
J: TRBJ1-2
D: TRBD1
CDR3: CASSLQGAPGYTF
DNA: TGTGCCAGCAGTTTACAGGGGGCGCCTGGCTACACCTTC

V: TRBV11-2
size: -
J: TRBJ2-3
D: TRBD2
CDR3: CASSLDGARYLAGPTDTQYF
DNA: TGTGCCAGCAGCTTAGATGGGGCACGATATCTAGCGGGGCCCACAGATACGCAGTATTTT

V: TRBV29-1
size: -
J: TRBJ2-7
D: TRBD2
CDR3: CSVEKTSGRNEQYF
DNA: TGCAGCGTTGAAAAGACTAGCGGGAGGAACGAGCAGTACTTC

V: TRBV11-2
size: -
J: TRBJ2-3
D: -
CDR3: CASSPPWGVTDTQYF
DNA: TGTGCCAGCAGCCCCCCTTGGGGGGTCACAGATACGCAGTATTTT

V: TRBV10-3
size: -
J: TRBJ2-1
D: TRBD1
CDR3: CAISGQGSSYNEQFF
DNA: TGTGCCATCAGTGGACAGGGCTCATCCTACAATGAGCAGTTCTTC

V: TRBV28
size: few
J: TRBJ1-5
D: -
CDR3: CASSLRTVNQPQHF
DNA: TGTGCCAGCAGCCTTCGGACAGTCAATCAGCCCCAGCATTTT

V: TRBV20-1
size: -
J: TRBJ2-5
D: TRBD2
CDR3: CSARLAGAKTQYF
DNA: TGCAGTGCTAGACTAGCGGGGGCGAAGACCCAGTACTTC

V: TRBV7-2
size: -
J: TRBJ2-5
D: -
CDR3: CASSLLGFGTLMETQYF
DNA: TGTGCCAGCAGCTTATTAGGGTTCGGGACACTCATGGAGACCCAGTACTTC

V: TRBV27
size: few
J: TRBJ2-7
D: -
CDR3: CASSLLGRVEQYF
DNA: TGTGCCAGCAGTTTGTTGGGCCGGGTCGAGCAGTACTTC

V: TRBV28
size: few
J: TRBJ2-7
D: TRBD1
CDR3: CASSFGGDRPSYEQYF
DNA: TGTGCCAGCAGTTTTGGTGGGGACAGGCCTTCCTACGAGCAGTACTTC

V: TRBV12-3/TRBV12-4
size: many
J: TRBJ1-2
D: -
CDR3: CASSLRPRYGYTF
DNA: TGTGCCAGCAGTTTGCGGCCCAGATATGGCTACACCTTC

V: TRBV11-2
size: many
J: TRBJ2-7
D: -
CDR3: CASSLAAHYEQYF
DNA: TGTGCCAGCAGCTTAGCGGCCCACTACGAGCAGTACTTC

V: TRBV6-1
size: -
J: TRBJ1-6
D: TRBD1
CDR3: CASSEFPGGNSPLHF
DNA: TGTGCCAGCAGTGAATTCCCAGGGGGTAATTCACCCCTCCACTTT

V: TRBV28
size: few
J: TRBJ1-1
D: TRBD1
CDR3: CASSRQGVTEAFF
DNA: TGTGCCAGCAGCCGACAGGGGGTCACTGAAGCTTTCTTT

V: TRBV12-3/TRBV12-4
size: few
J: TRBJ2-5
D: TRBD2
CDR3: CASSFWRLAVDGETQYF
DNA: TGTGCCAGCAGTTTTTGGCGGCTAGCGGTCGATGGGGAGACCCAGTACTTC

V: TRBV7-9
size: -
J: TRBJ2-7
D: TRBD1
CDR3: CASSRLPWDRAEQYF
DNA: TGTGCCAGCAGCCGACTCCCGTGGGACAGGGCCGAGCAGTACTTC

V: TRBV11-2
size: -
J: TRBJ2-1
D: -
CDR3: CASSLDWMGKLILRNEQFF
DNA: TGTGCCAGCAGCTTAGATTGGATGGGCAAACTGATCTTACGTAATGAGCAGTTCTTC

V: TRBV9
size: -
J: TRBJ2-2
D: -
CDR3: CASSPELGRRHTGELFF
DNA: TGTGCCAGCAGCCCGGAACTAGGGAGGCGTCACACCGGGGAGCTGTTTTTT

V: TRBV29-1
size: few
J: TRBJ2-1
D: -
CDR3: CSVEVQGEVSEQFF
DNA: TGCAGCGTTGAAGTGCAGGGCGAGGTATCTGAGCAGTTCTTC

V: TRBV18
size: -
J: TRBJ1-1
D: TRBD1
CDR3: CASSPDGTGRTEAFF
DNA: TGTGCCAGCTCACCAGACGGGACAGGGAGGACTGAAGCTTTCTTT

V: TRBV20-1
size: few
J: TRBJ2-7
D: TRBD2
CDR3: CSAPSGTSLYEQYF
DNA: TGCAGTGCTCCCTCCGGGACTAGCCTCTACGAGCAGTACTTC

V: TRBV19
size: few
J: TRBJ2-7
D: TRBD1
CDR3: CASSSRGTGRSYEQYF
DNA: TGTGCCAGTAGTTCTCGCGGGACAGGGAGGTCCTACGAGCAGTACTTC